Sequencing of this T cell receptor beta chain was carried out in a study of blood T cell repertoires in COVID-19. Methods used by the authors: How many nucleated cells were present was estimated from reference gene primer amplification. TCRdb keeps only in-frame clones here, not all; method: immunoSEQ multiplex PCR. V, J and clone size reflect that table, while D and trimming were determined from the DNA. The sample consists of 120,000 to 150,000 clones, about 91% of them appearing once. Germline CDR1 is SGHNT and CDR2 is YYREEE (reference sequence). J was trimmed by 5 bases and V by 4 bases; bases with no gene match: 2. CDR3 length: 13 residues. The table lists this clone with a count of one.

The chain joins TRBV5-4 to TRBJ2-2, with TRBD1 identical over 7 bases. The sequence was obtained from a woman between 50 and 59 years old with acute or convalescent COVID-19. Sequencing used peripheral blood. In nucleotides, the CDR3 is TGTGCCAGCAGCCTGACAGGGACCGGGGAGCTGTTTTTT. It encodes CASSLTGTGELFF.